The entry that follows covers one T cell receptor (beta chain) sequence. Antigen specificity is unknown. The PCR used 60 Vbeta and 13 Jbeta primers. Profiled with immunoSEQ multiplex PCR; TCRdb holds only in-frame clones, not every one. The data hold more than 200,000 clones, with over 75% observed a single time. The sample originates from a study of cytomegalovirus exposure and HLA in healthy donors. Study results and caveats: Most of the TCR beta V segments (in an earlier analysis) were productive either about 87% or about 30% of the time. What a later analysis showed was that several of the most significant clusters appeared linked to common viral pathogens. Donors belonging to an Asian-associated ancestry cluster reportedly showed fewer N-insertions in productive TCRs than the roughly 700-donor mean, according to what a later analysis found.

Germline V gene sequence: CDR1 SGHTA, CDR2 FQGNSA. The CDR3 has 16 amino acids. The ends lost 0 bases at V and 5 bases at J; junction bases unmatched: 4. This receptor was identified in a male donor in good health and CMV-seronegative. The chain recombines TRBV7-2 with TRBJ2-7; 13 bases fit TRBD2. Sequencing was carried out using PBMCs. The DNA of the CDR3 is TGTGCCAGCAGCTTAGCCGGACTAGCGGGAGCCCACGAGCAGTACTTC. It codes for CASSLAGLAGAHEQYF.